These T cell receptor beta chains were read from a single sample in a study of blood T cell repertoires in COVID-19. The repertoire was sequenced with immunoSEQ multiplex PCR; TCRdb's copy has only in-frame clones and lacks some. The sample includes some 130,000 clones, just over 85% of them seen just once. The sequencing sample was made of PBMCs or T cells enriched from blood (not recorded which). These receptors originate from a man between 50 and 59 years old who had recovered from COVID-19. CDR3s include the opening cysteine and the closing phenylalanine or tryptophan. The D gene is left open where the match is weak. Not every row has a clone size; where given, it reads once, few, many or a size class.

D gene | J gene | V gene | CDR3 length | clone size | CDR3 protein | CDR3 DNA
NA | TRBJ1-6 | TRBV15 | 15 | NA | CATSRGTANNSPLHF | TGTGCCACCAGCAGAGGGACAGCAAATAATTCACCCCTCCACTTT
TRBD1 | TRBJ2-4 | TRBV7-6 | 17 | NA | CASSLHPGGRQKNIQYF | TGTGCCAGCAGCTTGCACCCAGGGGGTCGACAGAAAAACATTCAGTACTTC
NA | TRBJ1-5 | TRBV18 | 21 | NA | CASSPYDKTVSHIRSDQPQHF | TGTGCCAGCTCACCATACGATAAGACAGTCTCCCATATTCGGTCTGATCAGCCCCAGCATTTT
NA | TRBJ2-1 | TRBV12-5 | 15 | NA | CASGYGDFSYNEQFF | TGTGCTAGTGGCTATGGGGACTTCTCCTACAATGAGCAGTTCTTC
NA | TRBJ1-2 | TRBV12-3/TRBV12-4 | 11 | NA | CASSFLVGYTF | TGTGCCAGCAGTTTTCTTGTTGGCTACACCTTC
TRBD1 | TRBJ1-6 | TRBV28 | 14 | NA | CASSRGTANSPLHF | TGTGCCAGCAGCCGCGGGACAGCTAATTCACCCCTCCACTTT
NA | TRBJ1-2 | TRBV30 | 13 | NA | CAWVAQGRYGYTF | TGTGCCTGGGTAGCACAGGGCCGGTATGGCTACACCTTC
NA | TRBJ2-7 | TRBV6-2/TRBV6-3 | 18 | once | CASSYLSIQSNNRDEQYF | TGTGCCAGCAGTTATTTGTCGATCCAGAGCAACAATCGGGACGAGCAGTACTTC
NA | TRBJ2-1 | TRBV21-1 | 13 | NA | CASCSGSYNEQFF | TGTGCCAGCTGCAGCGGGAGTTACAATGAGCAGTTCTTC
TRBD1 | TRBJ2-7 | TRBV6-5 | 15 | NA | CASSYSQGAGYEQYF | TGTGCCAGCAGTTACTCACAGGGGGCAGGGTACGAGCAGTACTTC
NA | TRBJ1-1 | TRBV7-2 | 13 | few | CASSFILDSEAFF | TGTGCCAGCAGCTTTATCTTGGACAGCGAAGCTTTCTTT
NA | TRBJ1-2 | TRBV10-3 | 15 | NA | CAISEFLGVGDGYTF | TGTGCCATCAGTGAGTTTCTGGGAGTGGGAGATGGCTACACCTTC
NA | TRBJ2-1 | TRBV2 | 12 | few | CASSEGRQGKFF | TGTGCCAGCAGTGAAGGGCGGCAGGGGAAGTTCTTC
NA | TRBJ2-5 | TRBV3-1/TRBV3-2 | 16 | NA | CASSHGRGGPRETQYF | TGTGCCAGCAGCCACGGGCGCGGGGGCCCACGGGAGACCCAGTACTTC
TRBD1 | TRBJ2-7 | TRBV7-6 | 14 | once | CASSGGTGRYEQYF | TGTGCCAGCAGCGGAGGGACAGGGCGTTACGAGCAGTACTTC
NA | TRBJ1-1 | TRBV7-9 | 13 | NA | CASSFGGGTEAFF | TGTGCCAGCAGCTTCGGGGGAGGTACTGAAGCTTTCTTT
NA | TRBJ1-2 | TRBV29-1 | 11 | NA | CSVAQGDGYTF | TGCAGCGTTGCACAGGGCGATGGCTACACCTTC
NA | TRBJ1-2 | TRBV7-9 | 16 | NA | CASSRVRDNGLLGYTF | TGTGCCAGCAGCCGCGTTCGGGACAATGGTTTGTTGGGCTACACCTTC
TRBD1 | TRBJ2-7 | TRBV18 | 15 | NA | CASSSLKTGGYEQYF | TGTGCCAGCTCATCCCTAAAGACAGGGGGCTACGAGCAGTACTTC
TRBD1 | TRBJ2-7 | TRBV19 | 14 | NA | CASSFDRGTYEQYF | TGTGCCAGTAGCTTTGACAGGGGAACCTACGAGCAGTACTTC
TRBD2 | TRBJ2-7 | TRBV11-3 | 13 | NA | CASRKREGYEQYF | TGTGCCAGCAGGAAGCGGGAGGGCTACGAGCAGTACTTC
TRBD2 | TRBJ2-1 | TRBV27 | 17 | NA | CASSPAPAGGSYNEQFF | TGTGCCAGCAGTCCCGCTCCTGCGGGGGGCTCATACAATGAGCAGTTCTTC
NA | TRBJ2-1 | TRBV19 | 13 | NA | CASSGGRRNEQFF | TGTGCCAGTAGCGGCGGCCGGCGGAATGAGCAGTTCTTC
TRBD2 | TRBJ2-7 | TRBV5-1 | 16 | few | CASSLGTSGSSYEQYF | TGCGCCAGCAGCCTGGGGACTAGCGGAAGCTCCTACGAGCAGTACTTC
NA | TRBJ1-1 | TRBV25-1 | 13 | NA | CASKNQWNTEAFF | TGTGCCAGCAAAAATCAGTGGAACACTGAAGCTTTCTTT
TRBD1 | TRBJ2-7 | TRBV7-9 | 16 | NA | CASSLLARQGTYEQYF | TGTGCCAGCAGCTTACTTGCGAGACAGGGGACCTACGAGCAGTACTTC
NA | TRBJ2-7 | TRBV9 | 12 | NA | CASSGDSYEQYF | TGTGCCAGCAGCGGAGACTCCTACGAGCAGTACTTC
TRBD1 | TRBJ1-2 | TRBV7-9 | 14 | NA | CASSSGQPNYGYTF | TGTGCCAGCAGCTCGGGACAGCCTAACTATGGCTACACCTTC
NA | TRBJ2-3 | TRBV11-2 | 18 | NA | CASSPVRAGRKGTDTQYF | TGTGCCAGCAGCCCAGTAAGGGCGGGGAGAAAGGGCACAGATACGCAGTATTTT
TRBD2 | TRBJ2-5 | TRBV3-1/TRBV3-2 | 21 | NA | CASSQDSMLSCGGAGQETQYF | TGTGCCAGCAGCCAAGATTCCATGTTATCTTGCGGGGGGGCAGGACAAGAGACCCAGTACTTC
NA | TRBJ2-7 | TRBV4-3 | 15 | NA | CASSQDRSPLDEQYF | TGCGCCAGCAGCCAAGATCGTAGTCCCCTAGACGAGCAGTACTTC
NA | TRBJ1-5 | TRBV7-6 | 13 | once | CASSLSGNQPQHF | TGTGCCAGCAGCTTAAGCGGGAATCAGCCCCAGCATTTT
TRBD1 | TRBJ1-2 | TRBV6-5 | 16 | NA | CASSYDRARANYGYTF | TGTGCCAGCAGTTACGACAGGGCCCGAGCTAACTATGGCTACACCTTC
TRBD1 | TRBJ1-2 | TRBV4-3 | 14 | NA | CASSQDRGLLGYTF | TGCGCCAGCAGTCAGGACAGGGGGTTGTTGGGCTACACCTTC
TRBD2 | TRBJ2-1 | TRBV5-1 | 14 | NA | CASSPSGGYNEQFF | TGCGCCAGCAGCCCCAGCGGGGGATACAATGAGCAGTTCTTC
TRBD2 | TRBJ2-1 | TRBV4-3 | 14 | NA | CASSILAGYNEQFF | TGCGCCAGCAGCATACTAGCGGGCTACAATGAGCAGTTCTTC
TRBD2 | TRBJ2-2 | TRBV7-9 | 19 | once | CASRTSGLSRVSGTGELFF | TGTGCCAGCAGGACTAGCGGGCTCAGTAGAGTTTCCGGCACCGGGGAGCTGTTTTTT
NA | TRBJ2-2 | TRBV28 | 14 | NA | CASSLAGIAGELFF | TGTGCCAGCAGTTTGGCAGGGATCGCCGGGGAGCTGTTTTTT
NA | TRBJ2-1 | TRBV7-9 | 15 | NA | CASSWAAGIFNEQFF | TGTGCCAGCAGCTGGGCGGCGGGAATTTTCAATGAGCAGTTCTTC
TRBD1 | TRBJ1-2 | TRBV11-2 | 16 | NA | CASSLKWDSDNYGYTF | TGTGCCAGCAGCTTAAAATGGGACAGCGATAACTATGGCTACACCTTC
NA | TRBJ1-3 | TRBV6-5 | 15 | NA | CASSYSRGSGNTIYF | TGTGCCAGCAGTTACTCCAGAGGCTCTGGAAACACCATATATTTT
TRBD1 | TRBJ1-2 | TRBV12-3/TRBV12-4 | 13 | few | CASSFDRGFGYTF | TGTGCCAGCAGTTTTGACAGGGGGTTTGGCTACACCTTC
NA | TRBJ1-6 | TRBV3-1/TRBV3-2 | 15 | NA | CASSQDCTANSPLHF | TGTGCCAGCAGCCAAGATTGTACAGCAAATTCACCCCTCCACTTT
NA | TRBJ1-1 | TRBV7-9 | 15 | NA | CASSLAYAMNTEAFF | TGTGCCAGCAGCTTAGCGTACGCGATGAACACTGAAGCTTTCTTT
NA | TRBJ1-5 | TRBV4-3 | 16 | once | CASPLPPGQPNQPQHF | TGCGCCAGCCCCCTTCCACCTGGACAGCCCAATCAGCCCCAGCATTTT
TRBD2 | TRBJ2-1 | TRBV5-1 | 14 | NA | CASWGLAGGNEQFF | TGCGCCAGCTGGGGACTAGCGGGAGGCAATGAGCAGTTCTTC
NA | TRBJ1-2 | TRBV9 | 17 | NA | CASSVLEMGREDYGYTF | TGTGCCAGCAGCGTATTAGAGATGGGCAGGGAGGACTATGGCTACACCTTC
NA | TRBJ1-5 | TRBV23-1 | 15 | few | CASSQSVDSNQPQHF | TGCGCCAGCAGTCAATCCGTAGATAGCAATCAGCCCCAGCATTTT